This T cell receptor beta chain was profiled in a study of blood T cell repertoires in COVID-19. In the study overall: The United States, Italy and Spain were the sources of the acute and convalescent COVID-19 samples. The analysed material was cDNA or gDNA that came from T cells, B-cell-depleted T cells, or PBMCs.

CDR1 SGHTA and CDR2 FQGNSA come from the germline V gene. V lost 3 bases to trimming and J lost 5 bases, with 13 bases between them. The CDR3 is 14 amino acids. Repertoires were generated with immunoSEQ multiplex PCR, while TCRdb's copy carries only in-frame clones and drops some. The table includes around 270,000 clones, approximately 85% detected once. Sequences were obtained from peripheral blood. The receptor comes from a human donor with COVID-19, enrolled during active disease. The donor label of this sample is uncertain. This chain joins TRBV7-2 and TRBJ2-5; possible D gene TRBD1, 6 bases. The CDR3 DNA follows: TGTGCCAGCAGCTTCGCAGGGGTCCCTGAGACCCAGTACTTC. It encodes CASSFAGVPETQYF.